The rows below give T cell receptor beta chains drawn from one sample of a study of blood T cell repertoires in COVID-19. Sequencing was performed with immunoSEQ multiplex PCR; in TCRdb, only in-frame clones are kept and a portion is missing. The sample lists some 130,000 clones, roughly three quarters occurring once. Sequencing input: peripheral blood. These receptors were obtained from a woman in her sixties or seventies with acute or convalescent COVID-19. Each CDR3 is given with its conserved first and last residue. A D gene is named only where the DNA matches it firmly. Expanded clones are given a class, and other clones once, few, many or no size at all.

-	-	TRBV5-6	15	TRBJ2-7	CASSRRRPGVYEQYF	TGTGCCAGCAGCAGACGCCGACCAGGGGTCTACGAGCAGTACTTC
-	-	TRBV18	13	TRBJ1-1	CASSPGEAPRAFF	TGTGCCAGCTCACCCGGGGAGGCCCCGAGGGCTTTCTTT
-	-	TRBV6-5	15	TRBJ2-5	CASSYKGFHQETQYF	TGTGCCAGCAGTTACAAGGGGTTCCACCAAGAGACCCAGTACTTC
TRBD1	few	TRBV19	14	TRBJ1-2	CASSMRDRPYGYTF	TGTGCCAGTAGTATGCGGGACAGGCCCTATGGCTACACCTTC
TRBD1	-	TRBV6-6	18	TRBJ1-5	CASSPDPGQGASNQPQHF	TGTGCCAGCAGTCCCGACCCGGGACAGGGGGCCAGCAATCAGCCCCAGCATTTT
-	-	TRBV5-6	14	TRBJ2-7	CASSSLASAYEQYF	TGTGCCAGCAGCTCTCTAGCGTCGGCCTACGAGCAGTACTTC
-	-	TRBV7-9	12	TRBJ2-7	CASSGGSYEQYF	TGTGCCAGCAGCGGGGGGTCCTACGAGCAGTACTTC
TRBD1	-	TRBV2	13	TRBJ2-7	CAIAGTGTYEQYF	TGTGCCATCGCCGGGACAGGGACCTACGAGCAGTACTTC
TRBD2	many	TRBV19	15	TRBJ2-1	CASSIAGGPLDEQFF	TGTGCCAGTAGTATTGCGGGGGGGCCCTTGGATGAGCAGTTCTTC
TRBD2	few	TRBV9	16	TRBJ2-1	CASSARTSGGYNEQFF	TGTGCCAGCAGCGCACGGACTAGCGGGGGATACAATGAGCAGTTCTTC
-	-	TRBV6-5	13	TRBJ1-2	CASSYGGFYGYTF	TGTGCCAGCAGTTACGGAGGGTTCTATGGCTACACCTTC
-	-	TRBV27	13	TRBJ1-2	CASRTTGNYGYTF	TGTGCCAGCAGGACTACAGGGAACTATGGCTACACCTTC
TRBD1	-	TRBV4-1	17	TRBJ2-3	CASSHRTGGTSTDTQYF	TGCGCCAGCAGCCACCGTACAGGGGGCACGAGCACAGATACGCAGTATTTT
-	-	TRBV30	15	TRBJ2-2	CASNPRARNTGELFF	TGTGCCTCAAACCCCCGAGCCCGTAACACCGGGGAGCTGTTTTTT
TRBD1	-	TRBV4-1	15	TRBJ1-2	CASSPGTGGNYGYTF	TGCGCCAGCAGCCCTGGGACAGGGGGCAACTATGGCTACACCTTC
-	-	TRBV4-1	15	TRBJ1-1	CASSQDSGLNTEAFF	TGCGCCAGCAGCCAAGATTCAGGTTTGAACACTGAAGCTTTCTTT
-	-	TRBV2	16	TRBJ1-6	CASILLRGTSNSPLHF	TGTGCCAGCATCCTCCTGAGGGGGACATCTAATTCACCCCTCCACTTT
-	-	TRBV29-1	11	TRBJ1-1	CSCKPNTEAFF	TGCAGCTGTAAGCCGAACACTGAAGCTTTCTTT
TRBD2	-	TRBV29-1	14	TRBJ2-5	CSVEGGLARETQYF	TGCAGCGTTGAAGGGGGACTAGCAAGAGAGACCCAGTACTTC
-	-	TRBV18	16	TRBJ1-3	CASSPPNGGSGNTIYF	TGTGCCAGCTCACCACCAAACGGCGGCTCTGGAAACACCATATATTTT
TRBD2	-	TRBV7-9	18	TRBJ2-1	CASSLTTSGSIPWGEQFF	TGTGCCAGCAGCTTAACCACTAGCGGGAGCATCCCTTGGGGTGAGCAGTTCTTC
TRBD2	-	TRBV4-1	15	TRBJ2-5	CASSQKAGDRETQYF	TGCGCCAGCAGCCAAAAAGCGGGAGATAGGGAGACCCAGTACTTC
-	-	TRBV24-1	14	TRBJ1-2	CATSDGSRPYGYTF	TGTGCCACCAGTGACGGGTCACGACCTTATGGCTACACCTTC
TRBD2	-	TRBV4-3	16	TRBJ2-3	CASSQDRPSGGITQYF	TGCGCCAGCAGCCAAGATCGACCTAGCGGGGGAATTACGCAGTATTTT
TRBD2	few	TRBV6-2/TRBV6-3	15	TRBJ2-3	CASSYSTSGADTQYF	TGTGCCAGCAGTTACTCGACTAGCGGGGCAGATACGCAGTATTTT
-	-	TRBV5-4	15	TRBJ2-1	CASSRTDDSNNEQFF	TGTGCCAGCAGCCGGACAGATGATTCGAACAATGAGCAGTTCTTC
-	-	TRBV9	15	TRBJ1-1	CASSVTGNPNTEAFF	TGTGCCAGCAGCGTAACAGGGAACCCGAACACTGAAGCTTTCTTT
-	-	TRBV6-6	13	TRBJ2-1	CASSYSGLREQFF	TGTGCCAGCAGTTACTCGGGACTCCGGGAGCAGTTCTTC
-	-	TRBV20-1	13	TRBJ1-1	CSASRGMNTEAFF	TGCAGTGCCAGTAGGGGCATGAACACTGAAGCTTTCTTT
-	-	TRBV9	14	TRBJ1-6	CASSVDGKPSPLHF	TGTGCCAGCAGCGTAGACGGGAAACCGTCACCCCTCCACTTT